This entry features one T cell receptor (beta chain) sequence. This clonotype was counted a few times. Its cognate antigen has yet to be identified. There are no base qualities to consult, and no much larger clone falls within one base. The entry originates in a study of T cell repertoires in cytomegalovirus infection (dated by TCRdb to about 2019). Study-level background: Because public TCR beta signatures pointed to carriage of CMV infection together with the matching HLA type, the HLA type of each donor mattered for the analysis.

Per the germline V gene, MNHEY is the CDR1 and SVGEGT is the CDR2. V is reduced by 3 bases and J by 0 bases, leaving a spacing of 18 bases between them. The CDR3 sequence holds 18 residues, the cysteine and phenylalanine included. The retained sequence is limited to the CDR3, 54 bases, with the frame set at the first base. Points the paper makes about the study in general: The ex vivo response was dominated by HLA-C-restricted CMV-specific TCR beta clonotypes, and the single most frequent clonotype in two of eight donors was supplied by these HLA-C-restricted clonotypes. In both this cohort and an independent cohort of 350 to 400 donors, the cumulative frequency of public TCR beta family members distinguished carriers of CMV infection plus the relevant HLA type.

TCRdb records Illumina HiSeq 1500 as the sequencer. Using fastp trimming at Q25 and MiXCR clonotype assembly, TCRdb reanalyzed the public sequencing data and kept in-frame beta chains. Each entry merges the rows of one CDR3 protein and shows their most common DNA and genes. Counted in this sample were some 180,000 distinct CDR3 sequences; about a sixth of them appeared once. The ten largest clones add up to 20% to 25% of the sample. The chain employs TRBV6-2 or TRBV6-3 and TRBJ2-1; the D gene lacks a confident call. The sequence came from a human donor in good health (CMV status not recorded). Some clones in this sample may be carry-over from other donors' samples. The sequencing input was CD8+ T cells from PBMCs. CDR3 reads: CASSYRIGSSSSYNEQFF. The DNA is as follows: TGTGCCAGCAGTTATCGTATTGGGTCCTCAAGCTCCTACAATGAGCAGTTCTTC.